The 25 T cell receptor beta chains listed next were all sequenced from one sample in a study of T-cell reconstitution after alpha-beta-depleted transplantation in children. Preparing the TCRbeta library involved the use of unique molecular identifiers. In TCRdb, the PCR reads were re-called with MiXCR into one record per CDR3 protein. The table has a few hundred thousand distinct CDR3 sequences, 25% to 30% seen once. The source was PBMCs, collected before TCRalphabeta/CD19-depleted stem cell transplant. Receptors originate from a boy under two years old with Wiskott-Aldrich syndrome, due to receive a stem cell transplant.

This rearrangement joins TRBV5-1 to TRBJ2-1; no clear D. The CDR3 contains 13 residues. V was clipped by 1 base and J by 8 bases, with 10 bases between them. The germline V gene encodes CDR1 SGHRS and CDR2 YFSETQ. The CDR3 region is CASSLSRGHEQFF. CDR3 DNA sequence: TGCGCCAGCAGCTTGTCCAGAGGCCATGAGCAGTTCTTC.

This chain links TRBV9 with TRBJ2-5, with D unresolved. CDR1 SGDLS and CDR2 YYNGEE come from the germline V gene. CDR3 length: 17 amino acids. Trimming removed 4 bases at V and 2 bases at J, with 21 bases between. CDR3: CASSLLAVRVKQETQYF. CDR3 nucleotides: TGTGCCAGCAGCTTACTTGCGGTCCGGGTTAAACAAGAGACCCAGTACTTC.

The CDR3 DNA reads as TGTGCCACCAGCAGGAGGGGGGGAAGCACAGATACGCAGTATTTT. Translation: CATSRRGGSTDTQYF. The V gene is TRBV15, the J gene TRBJ2-3, with D possibly TRBD2 on 7 matching bases. The CDR3 is made up of 15 amino acids. Deletions cut 3 bases from V and 0 bases from J, with 10 bases between. The V gene's germline CDR1 is LNHNV and CDR2 YYDKDF (reference sequence).

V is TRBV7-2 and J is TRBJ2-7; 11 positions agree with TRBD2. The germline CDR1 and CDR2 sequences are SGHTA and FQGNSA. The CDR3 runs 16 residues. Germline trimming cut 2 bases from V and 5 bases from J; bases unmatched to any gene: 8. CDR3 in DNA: TGTGCCAGCAGCTTAAGAACTAGCGGGAGTACCCACGAGCAGTACTTC. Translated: CASSLRTSGSTHEQYF.

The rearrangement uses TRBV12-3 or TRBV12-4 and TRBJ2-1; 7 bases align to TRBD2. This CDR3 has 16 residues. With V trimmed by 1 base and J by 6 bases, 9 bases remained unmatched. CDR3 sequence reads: CASSLDIGGSTNEQFF. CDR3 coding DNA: TGTGCCAGCAGTTTAGATATCGGCGGGAGCACCAATGAGCAGTTCTTC.

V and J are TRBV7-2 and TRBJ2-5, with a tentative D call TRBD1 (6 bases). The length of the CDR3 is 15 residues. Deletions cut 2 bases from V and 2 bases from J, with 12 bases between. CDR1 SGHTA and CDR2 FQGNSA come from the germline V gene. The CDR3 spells CASSLQGSWQETQYF. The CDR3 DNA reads TGTGCCAGCAGCTTACAGGGGTCGTGGCAAGAGACCCAGTACTTC.

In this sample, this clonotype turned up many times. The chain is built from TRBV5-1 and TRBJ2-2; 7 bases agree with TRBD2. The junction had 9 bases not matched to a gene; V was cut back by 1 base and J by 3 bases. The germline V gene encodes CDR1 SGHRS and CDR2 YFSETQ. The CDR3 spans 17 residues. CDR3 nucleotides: TGCGCCAGCAGCTTGAGGGCGGCTAGCGGAGACACCGGGGAGCTGTTTTTT. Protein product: CASSLRAASGDTGELFF.

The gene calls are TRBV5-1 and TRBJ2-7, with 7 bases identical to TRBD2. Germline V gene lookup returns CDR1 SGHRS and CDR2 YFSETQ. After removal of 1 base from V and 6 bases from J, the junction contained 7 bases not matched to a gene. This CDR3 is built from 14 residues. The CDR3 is CASSLLRRECEQYF. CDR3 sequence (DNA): TGCGCCAGCAGCTTGTTACGGCGGGAGTGCGAGCAGTACTTC.

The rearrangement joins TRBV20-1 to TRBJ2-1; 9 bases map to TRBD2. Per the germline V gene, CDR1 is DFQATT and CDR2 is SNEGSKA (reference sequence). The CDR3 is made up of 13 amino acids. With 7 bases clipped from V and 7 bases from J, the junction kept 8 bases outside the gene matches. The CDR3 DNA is TGCAGTGGGGGTAGCGGGAGCAGTAATGAGCAGTTCTTC. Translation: CSGGSGSSNEQFF.

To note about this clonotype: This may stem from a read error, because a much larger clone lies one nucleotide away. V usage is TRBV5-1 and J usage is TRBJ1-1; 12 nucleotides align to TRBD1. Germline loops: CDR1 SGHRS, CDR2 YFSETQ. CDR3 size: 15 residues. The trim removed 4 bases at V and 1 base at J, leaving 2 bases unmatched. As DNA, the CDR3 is TGCGCCAGCAGCGGGGACAGGGGGCGGAACACTGAAGCTTTCTTT. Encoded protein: CASSGDRGRNTEAFF.

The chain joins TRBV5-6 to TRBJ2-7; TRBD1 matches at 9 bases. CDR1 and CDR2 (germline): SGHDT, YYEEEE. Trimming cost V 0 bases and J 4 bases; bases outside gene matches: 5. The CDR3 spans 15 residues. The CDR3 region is CASSLGHGTGYEQYF. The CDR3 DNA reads TGTGCCAGCAGCTTGGGGCACGGGACAGGGTACGAGCAGTACTTC. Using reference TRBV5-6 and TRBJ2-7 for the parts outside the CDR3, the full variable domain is DAGVTQSPTHLIKTRGQQVTLRCSPKSGHDTVSWYQQALGQGPQFIFQYYEEEERQRGNFPDRFSGHQFPNYSSELNVNALLLGDSALYLCASSLGHGTGYEQYFGPGTRLTVT.

This CDR3 reads CSVLQGAGTEAFF. DNA of the CDR3: TGCAGCGTTTTACAGGGGGCTGGAACTGAAGCTTTCTTT. This chain connects TRBV29-1 to TRBJ1-1; 9 bases are shared with TRBD1. CDR3 length equals 13 residues. Germline V CDR1 and CDR2: SQVTM, ANQGSEA. J was trimmed by 5 bases and V by 5 bases; bases with no gene match: 6. The complete variable domain, with remaining parts taken from reference TRBV29-1 and TRBJ1-1, reads SAVISQKPSRDICQRGTSLTIQCQVDSQVTMMFWYRQQPGQSLTLIATANQGSEATYESGFVIDKFPISRPNLTFSTLTVSNMSPEDSSIYLCSVLQGAGTEAFFGQGTRLTVV.

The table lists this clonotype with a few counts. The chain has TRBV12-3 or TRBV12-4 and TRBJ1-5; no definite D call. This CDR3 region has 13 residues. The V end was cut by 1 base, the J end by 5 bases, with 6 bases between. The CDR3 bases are TGTGCCAGCAGTTTAGAGCCGGATCAGCCCCAGCATTTT. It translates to CASSLEPDQPQHF.

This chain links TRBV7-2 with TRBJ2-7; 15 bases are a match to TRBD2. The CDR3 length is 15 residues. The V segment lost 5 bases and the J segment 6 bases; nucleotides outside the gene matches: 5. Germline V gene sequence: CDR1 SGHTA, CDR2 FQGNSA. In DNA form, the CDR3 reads TGTGCCAGCAGCACGGGACTAGCGGGAGGTTCCGAGCAGTACTTC. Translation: CASSTGLAGGSEQYF.

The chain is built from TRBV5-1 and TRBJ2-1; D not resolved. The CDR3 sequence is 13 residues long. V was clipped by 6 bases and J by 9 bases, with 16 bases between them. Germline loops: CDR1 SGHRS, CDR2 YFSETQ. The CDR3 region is CASKVQGVSEQFF. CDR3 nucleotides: TGCGCCAGCAAAGTCCAAGGAGTGAGTGAGCAGTTCTTC.

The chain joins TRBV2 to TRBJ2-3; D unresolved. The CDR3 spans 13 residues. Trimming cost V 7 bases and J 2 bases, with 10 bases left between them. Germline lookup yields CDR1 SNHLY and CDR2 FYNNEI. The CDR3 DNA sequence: TGTGCCAGCAACGCGGAAACCACAGATACGCAGTATTTT. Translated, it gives CASNAETTDTQYF.

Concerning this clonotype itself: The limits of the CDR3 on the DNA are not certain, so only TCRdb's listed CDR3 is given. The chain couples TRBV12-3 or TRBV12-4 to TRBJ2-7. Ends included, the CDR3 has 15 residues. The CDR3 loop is CASSFGGGSSYEQHF.

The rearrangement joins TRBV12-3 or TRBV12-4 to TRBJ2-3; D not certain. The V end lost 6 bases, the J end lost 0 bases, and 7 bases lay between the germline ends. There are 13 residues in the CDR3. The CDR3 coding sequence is TGTGCCAGCAGAAAGGACAGCACAGATACGCAGTATTTT. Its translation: CASRKDSTDTQYF.

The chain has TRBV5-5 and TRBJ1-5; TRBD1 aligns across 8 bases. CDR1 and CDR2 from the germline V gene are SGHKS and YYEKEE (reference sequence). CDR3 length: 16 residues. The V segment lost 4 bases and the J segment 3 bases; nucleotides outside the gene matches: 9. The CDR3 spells CASSPLGDRNNQPQHF. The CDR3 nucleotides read TGTGCCAGCAGCCCCCTCGGGGACAGGAACAATCAGCCCCAGCATTTT.

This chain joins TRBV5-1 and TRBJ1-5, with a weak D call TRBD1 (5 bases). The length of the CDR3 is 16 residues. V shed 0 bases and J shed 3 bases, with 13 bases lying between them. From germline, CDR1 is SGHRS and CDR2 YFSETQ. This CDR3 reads CASSLAPQGVNQPQHF. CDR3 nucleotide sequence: TGCGCCAGCAGCTTGGCCCCTCAGGGAGTCAATCAGCCCCAGCATTTT.

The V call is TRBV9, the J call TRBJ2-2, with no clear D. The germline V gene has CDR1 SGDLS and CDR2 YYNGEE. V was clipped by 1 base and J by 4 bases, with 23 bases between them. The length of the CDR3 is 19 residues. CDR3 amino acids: CASSVRILTGNLGTGELFF. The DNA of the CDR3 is TGTGCCAGCAGCGTACGAATTCTGACTGGGAATCTGGGCACCGGGGAGCTGTTTTTT.

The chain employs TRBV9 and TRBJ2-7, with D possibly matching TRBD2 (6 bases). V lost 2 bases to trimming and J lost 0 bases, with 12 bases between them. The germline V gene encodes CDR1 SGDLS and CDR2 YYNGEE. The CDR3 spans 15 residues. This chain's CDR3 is CASSVRDSSSYEQYF. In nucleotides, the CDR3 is TGTGCCAGCAGCGTCCGGGACTCTAGCTCCTACGAGCAGTACTTC. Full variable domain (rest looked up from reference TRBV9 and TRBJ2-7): DSGVTQTPKHLITATGQRVTLRCSPRSGDLSVYWYQQSLDQGLQFLIQYYNGEERAKGNILERFSAQQFPDLHSELNLSSLELGDSALYFCASSVRDSSSYEQYFGPGTRLTVT.

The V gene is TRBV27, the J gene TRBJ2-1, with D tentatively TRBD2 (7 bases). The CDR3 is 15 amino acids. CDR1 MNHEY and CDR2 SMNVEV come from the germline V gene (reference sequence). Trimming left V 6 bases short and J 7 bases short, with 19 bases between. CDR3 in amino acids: CASRHRAGGANEQFF. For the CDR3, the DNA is TGTGCCAGCAGACATCGGGCTGGGGGGGCAAATGAGCAGTTCTTC.

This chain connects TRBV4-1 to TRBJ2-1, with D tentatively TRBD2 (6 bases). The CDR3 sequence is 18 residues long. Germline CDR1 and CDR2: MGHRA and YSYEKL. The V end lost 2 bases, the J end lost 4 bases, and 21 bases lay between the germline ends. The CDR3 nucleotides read TGCGCCAGCAGCCAAAAGTCGGTTCCGGGAGTAACTTACAATGAGCAGTTCTTC. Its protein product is CASSQKSVPGVTYNEQFF.

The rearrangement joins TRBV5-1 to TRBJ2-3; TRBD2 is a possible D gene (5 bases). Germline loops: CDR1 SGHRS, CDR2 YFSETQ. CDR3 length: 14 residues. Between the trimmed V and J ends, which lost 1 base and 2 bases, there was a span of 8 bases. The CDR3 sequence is CASSLMGATDTQYF. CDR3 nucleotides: TGCGCCAGCAGCTTGATGGGAGCCACAGATACGCAGTATTTT.